What follows describes a single T cell receptor (beta chain). An end of the junction differs from the germline gene, which may be a read error. Per the germline V gene, CDR1 is MDHEN and CDR2 is SYDVKM. This CDR3 region has 17 residues. This entry belongs to a study of T cell changes during pregnancy in multiple sclerosis. Sequencing was performed with immunoSEQ multiplex PCR; in TCRdb, only in-frame clones are kept and a portion is missing. The top ten hold over 7.5% of the sample, which has tens of thousands of clones, approximately 86% seen once. The sequence derives from a female donor with multiple sclerosis, enrolled in a pregnancy study. This specimen was CD8+ T cells from peripheral blood mononuclear cells, taken before pregnancy. V gene TRBV28 combines with J gene TRBJ1-6, with D possibly TRBD1 on 5 matching bases. The DNA for the CDR3 is TGTGCCAGCAGTCTATGGGCGGGGGAGGACCGGTTCGTAACCCTCCACTTT. It codes for CASSLWAGEDRFVTLHF.